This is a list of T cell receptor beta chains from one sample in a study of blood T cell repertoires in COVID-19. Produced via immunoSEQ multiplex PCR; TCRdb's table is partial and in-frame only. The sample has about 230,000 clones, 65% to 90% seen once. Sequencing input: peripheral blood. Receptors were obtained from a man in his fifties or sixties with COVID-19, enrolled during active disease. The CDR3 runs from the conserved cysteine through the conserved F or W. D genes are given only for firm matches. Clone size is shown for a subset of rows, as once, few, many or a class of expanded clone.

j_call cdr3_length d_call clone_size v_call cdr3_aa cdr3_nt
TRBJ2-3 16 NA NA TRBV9 CASSVRAGLESDTQYF TGTGCCAGCAGCGTCCGGGCGGGGCTAGAGTCCGATACGCAGTATTTT
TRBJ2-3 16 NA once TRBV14 CASSQEGGWYTDTQYF TGTGCCAGCAGCCAAGAAGGAGGGTGGTACACAGATACGCAGTATTTT
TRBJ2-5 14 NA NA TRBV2 CASSAQGIGETQYF TGTGCCAGCAGTGCCCAGGGAATCGGTGAGACCCAGTACTTC
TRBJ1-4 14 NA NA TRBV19 CASTIQGGNEKLFF TGTGCCAGTACCATACAGGGAGGGAATGAAAAACTGTTTTTT
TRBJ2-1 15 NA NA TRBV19 CASSILTPGHNEQFF TGTGCCAGTAGTATCTTAACCCCGGGTCACAATGAGCAGTTCTTC
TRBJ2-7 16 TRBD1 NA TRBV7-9 CASSPQAGTGGYEQYF TGTGCCAGCAGCCCTCAGGCTGGGACAGGGGGCTACGAGCAGTACTTC
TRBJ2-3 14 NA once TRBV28 CASRRRGSTDTQYF TGTGCCAGCAGACGACGCGGCAGCACAGATACGCAGTATTTT
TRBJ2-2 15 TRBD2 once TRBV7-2 CASSLAYGGTGELFF TGTGCCAGCAGCTTAGCCTACGGGGGGACCGGGGAGCTGTTTTTT
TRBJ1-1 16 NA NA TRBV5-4 CASSPQPTGLNTEAFF TGTGCCAGCAGCCCCCAGCCGACAGGTCTGAACACTGAAGCTTTCTTT
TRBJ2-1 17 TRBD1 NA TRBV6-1 CASSEHIRGQVGNEQFF TGTGCCAGCAGTGAACATATTAGGGGACAGGTGGGCAATGAGCAGTTCTTC
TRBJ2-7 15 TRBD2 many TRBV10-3 CAIRGASGDHHEQYF TGTGCCATCAGAGGCGCTAGCGGGGATCATCACGAGCAGTACTTC
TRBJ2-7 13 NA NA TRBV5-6 CASSLAGRYEQYF TGTGCCAGCAGCTTGGCGGGGAGGTACGAGCAGTACTTC
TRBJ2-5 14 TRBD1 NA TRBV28 CASRRTGGPGTQYF TGTGCCAGCCGACGGACAGGGGGACCTGGGACCCAGTACTTC
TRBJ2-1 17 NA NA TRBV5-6 CASSPATALPQYNEQFF TGTGCCAGCAGCCCGGCCACAGCTCTGCCCCAATACAATGAGCAGTTCTTC
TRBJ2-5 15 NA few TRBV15 CATSRGMGPGETQYF TGTGCCACCAGCAGAGGGATGGGTCCGGGGGAGACCCAGTACTTC
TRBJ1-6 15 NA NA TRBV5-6 CASSLKQGILSPLHF TGTGCCAGCAGCTTGAAACAGGGCATTTTATCACCCCTCCACTTT
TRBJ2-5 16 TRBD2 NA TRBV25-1 CASSEYIGGAKETQYF TGTGCCAGCAGTGAATATATCGGGGGGGCCAAGGAGACCCAGTACTTC
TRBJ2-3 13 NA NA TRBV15 CATSRGTTDTQYF TGTGCCACCAGCCGGGGGACCACAGATACGCAGTATTTT
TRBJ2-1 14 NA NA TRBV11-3 CASSPPGQGHEQFF TGTGCCAGCAGCCCCCCGGGACAAGGGCATGAGCAGTTCTTC
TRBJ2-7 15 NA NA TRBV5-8 CASSHAATGRFEQYF TGTGCCAGCAGCCACGCCGCGACAGGGAGGTTCGAGCAGTACTTC
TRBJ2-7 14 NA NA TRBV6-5 CASSAVGSSYEQYF TGTGCCAGCAGCGCTGTGGGGAGCTCCTACGAGCAGTACTTC
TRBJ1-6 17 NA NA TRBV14 CASSQDQAGWDNSPLHF TGTGCCAGCAGCCAAGATCAAGCAGGGTGGGATAATTCACCCCTCCACTTT
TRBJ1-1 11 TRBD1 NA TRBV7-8 CASSLDRGAFF TGTGCCAGCAGCTTAGACAGGGGAGCTTTCTTT
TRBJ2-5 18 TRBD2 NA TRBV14 CASSQEWGRLAGVETQYF TGTGCCAGCAGCCAAGAGTGGGGGAGACTAGCGGGAGTAGAGACCCAGTACTTC
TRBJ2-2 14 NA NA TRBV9 CASRSWPNTGELFF TGTGCCAGCAGGTCGTGGCCGAACACCGGGGAGCTGTTTTTT
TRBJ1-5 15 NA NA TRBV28 CASSPGDISNQPQHF TGTGCCAGCTCCCCCGGGGATATTAGCAATCAGCCCCAGCATTTT
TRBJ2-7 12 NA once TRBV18 CASSAGVYEQYF TGTGCCAGTTCGGCGGGCGTCTACGAGCAGTACTTC
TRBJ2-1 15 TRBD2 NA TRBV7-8 CASSLVAGTYNEQFF TGTGCCAGCAGCTTAGTAGCGGGAACCTACAATGAGCAGTTCTTC
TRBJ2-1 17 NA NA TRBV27 CASSLSFESLSYNEQFF TGTGCCAGCAGTTTATCCTTCGAGAGTTTGTCCTACAATGAGCAGTTCTTC